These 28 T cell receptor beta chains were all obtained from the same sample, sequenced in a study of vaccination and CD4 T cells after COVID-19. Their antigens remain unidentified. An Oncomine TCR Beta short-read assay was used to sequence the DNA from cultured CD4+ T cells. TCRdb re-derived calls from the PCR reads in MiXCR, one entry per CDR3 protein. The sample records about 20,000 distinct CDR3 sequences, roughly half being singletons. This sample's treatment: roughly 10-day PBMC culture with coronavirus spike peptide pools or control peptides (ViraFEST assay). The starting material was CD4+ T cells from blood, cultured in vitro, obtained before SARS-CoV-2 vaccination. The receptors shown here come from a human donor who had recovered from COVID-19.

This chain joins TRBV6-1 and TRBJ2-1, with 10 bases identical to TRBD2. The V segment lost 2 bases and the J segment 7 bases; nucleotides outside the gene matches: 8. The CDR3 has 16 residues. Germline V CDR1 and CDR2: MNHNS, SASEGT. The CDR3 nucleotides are TGTGCCAGCAGTGAAATGGGCCTAGCGGGAGTGAATGAGCAGTTCTTC. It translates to CASSEMGLAGVNEQFF.

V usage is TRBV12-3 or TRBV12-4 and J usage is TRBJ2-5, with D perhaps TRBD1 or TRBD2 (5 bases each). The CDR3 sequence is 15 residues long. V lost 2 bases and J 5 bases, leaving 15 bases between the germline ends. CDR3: CASSLSSRGGETQYF. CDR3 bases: TGTGCCAGCAGTTTATCTTCTAGGGGCGGGGAGACCCAGTACTTC.

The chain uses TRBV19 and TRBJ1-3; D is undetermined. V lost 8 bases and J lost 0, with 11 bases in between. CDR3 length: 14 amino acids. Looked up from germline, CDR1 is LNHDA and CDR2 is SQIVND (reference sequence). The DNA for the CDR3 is TGTGCCAGTCTCGCTATAGGCTCTGGAAACACCATATATTTT. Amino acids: CASLAIGSGNTIYF.

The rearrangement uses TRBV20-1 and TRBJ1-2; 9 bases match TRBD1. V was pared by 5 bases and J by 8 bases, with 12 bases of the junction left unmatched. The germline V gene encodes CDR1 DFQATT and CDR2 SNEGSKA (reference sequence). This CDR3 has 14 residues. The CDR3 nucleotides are TGCAGTGCTGGAACGCTAAACAGGGGGCAAGGCTACACCTTC. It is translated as CSAGTLNRGQGYTF.

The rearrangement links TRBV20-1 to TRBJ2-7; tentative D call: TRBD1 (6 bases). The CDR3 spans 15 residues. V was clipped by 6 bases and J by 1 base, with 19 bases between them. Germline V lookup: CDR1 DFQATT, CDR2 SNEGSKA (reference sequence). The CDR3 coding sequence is TGCAGTGCAAGTCTCCGGGACAAATTTTCCTACGAGCAGTACTTC. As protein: CSASLRDKFSYEQYF.

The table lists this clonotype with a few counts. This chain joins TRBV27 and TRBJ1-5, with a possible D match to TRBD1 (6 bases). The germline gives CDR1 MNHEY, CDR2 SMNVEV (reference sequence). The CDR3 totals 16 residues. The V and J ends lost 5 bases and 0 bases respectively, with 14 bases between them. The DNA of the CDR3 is TGTGCCAGCAGTCCGGCCGGGGGCTATAGCAATCAGCCCCAGCATTTT. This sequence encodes CASSPAGGYSNQPQHF.

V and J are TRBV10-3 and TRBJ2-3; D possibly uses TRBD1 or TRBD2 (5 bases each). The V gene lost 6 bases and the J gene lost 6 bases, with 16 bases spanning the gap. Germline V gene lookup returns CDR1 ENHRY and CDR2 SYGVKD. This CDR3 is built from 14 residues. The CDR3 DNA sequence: TGTGCCATCAGACTTACAGGTTCTAGCGATACGCAGTATTTT. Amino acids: CAIRLTGSSDTQYF.

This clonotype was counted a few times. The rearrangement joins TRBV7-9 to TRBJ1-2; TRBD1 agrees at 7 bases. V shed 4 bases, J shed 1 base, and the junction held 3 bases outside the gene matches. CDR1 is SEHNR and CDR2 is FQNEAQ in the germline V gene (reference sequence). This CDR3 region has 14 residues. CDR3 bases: TGTGCCAGCAGCTCGGGACAGCTTAACTATGGCTACACCTTC. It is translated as CASSSGQLNYGYTF.

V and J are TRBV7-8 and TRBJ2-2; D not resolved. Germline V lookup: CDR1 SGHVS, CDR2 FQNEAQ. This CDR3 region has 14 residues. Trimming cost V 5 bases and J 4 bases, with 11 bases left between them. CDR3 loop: CASSPQEITGELFF. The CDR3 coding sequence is TGTGCCAGCAGCCCCCAGGAAATCACCGGGGAGCTGTTTTTT.

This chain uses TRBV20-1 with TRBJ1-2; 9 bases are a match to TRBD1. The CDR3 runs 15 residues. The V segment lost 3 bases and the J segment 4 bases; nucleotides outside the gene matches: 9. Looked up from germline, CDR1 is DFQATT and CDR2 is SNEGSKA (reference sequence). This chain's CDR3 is CSASERQGGFYGYTF. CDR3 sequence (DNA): TGCAGTGCTAGTGAGAGACAGGGGGGTTTCTATGGCTACACCTTC.

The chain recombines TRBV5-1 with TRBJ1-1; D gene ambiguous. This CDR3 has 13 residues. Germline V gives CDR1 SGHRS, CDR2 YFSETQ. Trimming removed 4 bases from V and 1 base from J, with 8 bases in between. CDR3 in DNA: TGCGCCAGCAGCCCAAGAGGGAACACTGAAGCTTTCTTT. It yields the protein CASSPRGNTEAFF.

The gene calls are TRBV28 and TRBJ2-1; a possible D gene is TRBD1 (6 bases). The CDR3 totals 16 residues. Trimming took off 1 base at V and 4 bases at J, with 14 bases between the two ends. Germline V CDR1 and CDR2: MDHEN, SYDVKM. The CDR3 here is CASSLSGQSPYNEQFF. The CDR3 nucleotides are TGTGCCAGCAGTTTATCGGGACAATCACCTTACAATGAGCAGTTCTTC.

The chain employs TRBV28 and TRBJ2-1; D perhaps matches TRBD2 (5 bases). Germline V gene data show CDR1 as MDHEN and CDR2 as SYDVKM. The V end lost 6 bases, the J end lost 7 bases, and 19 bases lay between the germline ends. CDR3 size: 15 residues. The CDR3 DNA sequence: TGTGCCAGCAGCTCCGGACTTCTACCTACGAATGAGCAGTTCTTC. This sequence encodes CASSSGLLPTNEQFF. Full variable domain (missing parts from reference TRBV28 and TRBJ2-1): DVKVTQSSRYLVKRTGEKVFLECVQDMDHENMFWYRQDPGLGLRLIYFSYDVKMKEKGDIPEGYSVSREKKERFSLILESASTNQTSMYLCASSSGLLPTNEQFFGPGTRLTVL.

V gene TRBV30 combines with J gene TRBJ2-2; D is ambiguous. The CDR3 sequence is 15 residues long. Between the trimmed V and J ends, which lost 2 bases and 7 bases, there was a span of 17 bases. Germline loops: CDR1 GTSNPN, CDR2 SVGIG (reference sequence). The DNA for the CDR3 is TGTGCCTGGAGTTTGTACCGGGTTGGTGTCGGGGAGCTGTTTTTT. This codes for CAWSLYRVGVGELFF.

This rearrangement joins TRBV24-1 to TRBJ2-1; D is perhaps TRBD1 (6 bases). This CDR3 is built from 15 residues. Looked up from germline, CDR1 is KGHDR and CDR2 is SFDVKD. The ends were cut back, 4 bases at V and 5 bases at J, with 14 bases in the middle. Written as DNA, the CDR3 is TGTGCCACCAGTGACCCCCGACAGGTACACAATGAGCAGTTCTTC. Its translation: CATSDPRQVHNEQFF.

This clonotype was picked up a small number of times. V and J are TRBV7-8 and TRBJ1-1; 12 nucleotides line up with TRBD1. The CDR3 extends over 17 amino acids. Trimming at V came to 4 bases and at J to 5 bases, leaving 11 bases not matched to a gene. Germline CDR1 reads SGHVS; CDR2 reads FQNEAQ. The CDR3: CASSSGDRGLKVTEAFF. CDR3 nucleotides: TGTGCCAGCAGCTCCGGGGACAGGGGGCTAAAGGTTACTGAAGCTTTCTTT.

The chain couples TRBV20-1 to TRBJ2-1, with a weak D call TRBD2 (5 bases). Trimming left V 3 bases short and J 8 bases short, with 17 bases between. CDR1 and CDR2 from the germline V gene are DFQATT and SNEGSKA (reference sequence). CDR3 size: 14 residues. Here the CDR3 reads CSASSVGVYDEQFF. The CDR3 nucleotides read TGCAGTGCTAGTTCTGTGGGAGTATACGATGAGCAGTTCTTC.

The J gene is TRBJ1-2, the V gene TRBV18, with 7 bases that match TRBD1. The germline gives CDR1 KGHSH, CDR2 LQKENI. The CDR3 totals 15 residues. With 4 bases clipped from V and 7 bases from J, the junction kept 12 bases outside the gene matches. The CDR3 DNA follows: TGTGCCAGCTCACACTCAATCGGACAGGACTCTGGCTACACCTTC. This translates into CASSHSIGQDSGYTF.

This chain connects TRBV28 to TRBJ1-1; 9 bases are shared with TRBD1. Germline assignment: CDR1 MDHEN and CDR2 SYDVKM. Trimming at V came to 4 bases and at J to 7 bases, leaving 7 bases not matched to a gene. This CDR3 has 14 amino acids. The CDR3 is CASSSGTGWSEAFF. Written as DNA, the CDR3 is TGTGCCAGCAGTTCCGGGACAGGGTGGAGTGAAGCTTTCTTT.

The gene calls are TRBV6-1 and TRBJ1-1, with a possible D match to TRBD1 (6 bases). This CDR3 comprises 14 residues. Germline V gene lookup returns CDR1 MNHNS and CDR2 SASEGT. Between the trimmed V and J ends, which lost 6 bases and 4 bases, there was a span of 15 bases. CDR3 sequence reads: CASRLAGAVTEAFF. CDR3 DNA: TGTGCCAGCAGGCTGGCGGGGGCCGTCACTGAAGCTTTCTTT.

CDR3 in DNA: TGTGCCAGCACCCGGGAGGGTCCGAACACCGGGGAGCTGTTTTTT. Translated, it gives CASTREGPNTGELFF. The chain joins TRBV6-1 to TRBJ2-2, with 8 bases aligning to TRBD2. With V trimmed by 7 bases and J by 0 bases, 4 bases remained unmatched. The CDR3 consists of 15 residues. Germline V gene lookup returns CDR1 MNHNS and CDR2 SASEGT.

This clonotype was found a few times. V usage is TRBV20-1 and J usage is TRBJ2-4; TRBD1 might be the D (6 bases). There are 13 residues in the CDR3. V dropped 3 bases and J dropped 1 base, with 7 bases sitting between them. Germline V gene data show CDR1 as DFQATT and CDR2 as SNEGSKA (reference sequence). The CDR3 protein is CSASRGAKNIQYF. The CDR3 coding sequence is TGCAGTGCTAGCAGGGGCGCCAAAAACATTCAGTACTTC.

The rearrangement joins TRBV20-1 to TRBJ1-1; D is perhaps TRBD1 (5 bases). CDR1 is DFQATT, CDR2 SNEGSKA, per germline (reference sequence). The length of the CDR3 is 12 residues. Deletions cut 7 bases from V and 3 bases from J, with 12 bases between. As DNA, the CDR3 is TGCAGTGTTAACCGGGACTACACTGAAGCTTTCTTT. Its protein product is CSVNRDYTEAFF.

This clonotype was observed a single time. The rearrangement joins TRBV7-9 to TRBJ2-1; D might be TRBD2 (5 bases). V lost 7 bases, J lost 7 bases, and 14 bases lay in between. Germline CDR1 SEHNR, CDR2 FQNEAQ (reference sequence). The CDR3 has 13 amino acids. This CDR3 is CASTPDFPNEQFF. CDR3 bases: TGTGCCAGCACGCCGGACTTCCCTAATGAGCAGTTCTTC.

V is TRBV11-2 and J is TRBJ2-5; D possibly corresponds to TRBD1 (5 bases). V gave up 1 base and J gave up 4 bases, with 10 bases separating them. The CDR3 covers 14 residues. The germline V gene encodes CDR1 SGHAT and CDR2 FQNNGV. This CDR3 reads CASSLGQGGETQYF. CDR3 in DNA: TGTGCCAGCAGCTTAGGCCAGGGCGGAGAGACCCAGTACTTC. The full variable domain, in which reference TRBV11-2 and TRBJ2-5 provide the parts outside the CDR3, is EAGVAQSPRYKIIEKRQSVAFWCNPISGHATLYWYQQILGQGPKLLIQFQNNGVVDDSQLPKDRFSAERLKGVDSTLKIQPAKLEDSAVYLCASSLGQGGETQYFGPGTRLLVL.

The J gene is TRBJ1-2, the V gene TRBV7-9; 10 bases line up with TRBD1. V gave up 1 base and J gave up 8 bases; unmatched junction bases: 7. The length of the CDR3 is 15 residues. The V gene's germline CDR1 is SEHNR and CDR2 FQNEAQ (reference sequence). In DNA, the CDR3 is TGTGCCAGCAGCTTAGGGGAAGACAGGGGGCGAGGCTACACCTTC. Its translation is CASSLGEDRGRGYTF. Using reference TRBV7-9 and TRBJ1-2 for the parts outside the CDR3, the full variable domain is DTGVSQNPRHKITKRGQNVTFRCDPISEHNRLYWYRQTLGQGPEFLTYFQNEAQLEKSRLLSDRFSAERPKGSFSTLEIQRTEQGDSAMYLCASSLGEDRGRGYTFGSGTRLTVV.

CDR3 amino acids: CASGGGGAPQPQHF. The CDR3 coding sequence is TGTGCCAGCGGCGGAGGGGGGGCTCCTCAGCCCCAGCATTTT. The J gene is TRBJ1-5, the V gene TRBV6-1, with D possibly TRBD1 on 6 matching bases. The germline V and J ends were trimmed by 8 bases and 6 bases, with 17 bases remaining between them. The CDR3 consists of 14 residues. Germline V lookup: CDR1 MNHNS, CDR2 SASEGT.

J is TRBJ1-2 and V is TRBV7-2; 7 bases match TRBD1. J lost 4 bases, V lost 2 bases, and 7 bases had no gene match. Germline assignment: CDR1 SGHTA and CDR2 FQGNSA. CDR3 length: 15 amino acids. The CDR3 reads CASSLSSGGIYGYTF. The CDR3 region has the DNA TGTGCCAGCAGCTTATCTTCAGGGGGTATCTATGGCTACACCTTC.